This T cell receptor (beta chain) originates from a study of sequential checkpoint blockade in melanoma. Profiling relied on immunoSEQ multiplex PCR, and the TCRdb table lists in-frame clones only, not all of them. Among more than 15,000 clones listed, around 80% were seen once. With V trimmed by 2 bases and J by 5 bases, 7 bases remained unmatched. Germline loops: CDR1 MDHEN, CDR2 SYDVKM. The CDR3 sequence is 15 residues long. Treatment specified: randomized to nivolumab then ipilimumab (arm A) or the reverse (arm B). This specimen was CD8+ T cells sorted from blood (inferred from file names), taken from a patient given nivolumab and ipilimumab in sequence. The receptor's source is a human donor with melanoma. This chain connects TRBV28 to TRBJ2-7; the match to TRBD2 covers 9 bases. CDR3 DNA sequence: TGTGCCAGCAGTTTACCTAGCGGGGCTTTGGACGAGCAGTACTTC. This codes for CASSLPSGALDEQYF. The full variable domain, in which reference TRBV28 and TRBJ2-7 provide the parts outside the CDR3, is DVKVTQSSRYLVKRTGEKVFLECVQDMDHENMFWYRQDPGLGLRLIYFSYDVKMKEKGDIPEGYSVSREKKERFSLILESASTNQTSMYLCASSLPSGALDEQYFGPGTRLTVT.